This paragraph covers one TCR beta chain sequence. One end of the junction is discordant with germline, which a read error may explain. Three rounds of nested PCR, following a modified ARM-PCR protocol, produced the TCRbeta library. One entry per CDR3 protein, called by TCRdb with MiXCR from the multiplex PCR reads. The sample consists of 120,000 or so distinct CDR3 sequences, 66% of them appearing once. The data are from a study of tumor and adjacent non-tumor tissue in lung cancer. RNA was extracted from bulk tissue without any cell sorting. Germline V gene lookup returns CDR1 SEHNR and CDR2 FQNEAQ (reference sequence). This CDR3 is 14 amino acids long.

This receptor was obtained from a man aged 25-45 years with non-small cell lung cancer. The material sequenced was lung tumor tissue. This chain uses TRBV7-9 with TRBJ1-1; D remains unclear. CDR3 in DNA: TGTGCCAGCAGGGAGAACACAAGGAACACTGAAGTTTTCTTT. Protein product: CASRENTRNTEVFF.